This T cell receptor (beta chain) was captured by sequencing in a study of CD4 T cells in relation to SARS-CoV-2 and coronaviruses. This CDR3 is built from 16 residues. Trimming removed 1 base at V and 2 bases at J, with 11 bases between. Germline V lookup: CDR1 LGHNA, CDR2 YNFKEQ. This clone occurred once. The antigen is undetermined. Assay: immunoSEQ multiplex PCR; the TCRdb copy retains only in-frame clones and omits some. The sample yields about 22,000 clones, about two thirds seen once. CD4+ T cells from unexposed donors were obtained before the COVID-19 pandemic (2011-2018). CD4+ T cells were isolated from the cells after 10 days of culture. Unexposed-donor CD4+ T cells were probed with SARS-CoV-2 S/N and four cold-coronavirus spikes, cells permitting.

V gene TRBV4-2 combines with J gene TRBJ2-2, with no clear D. The sequenced material came from CD4+ T cells from PBMCs, cultured in vitro. The source of this sequence is a human donor in good health. The CDR3 DNA reads as TGTGCCAGCAGCCAAGCGAGCAGCTCCAACACCGGGGAGCTGTTTTTT. The encoded protein is CASSQASSSNTGELFF.